A selection of T cell receptor beta chains follows, all from one sample in a study of T cell responses to AZD1222 COVID-19 vaccine. Here immunoSEQ multiplex PCR was the method, and the copy in TCRdb shows in-frame clones only, minus some. This repertoire shows about 120,000 clones, less than 90% found once; its top ten account for roughly 7.4%. Sequenced material: peripheral blood, taken on day 0 of AZD1222 vaccination. All receptors derive from an adult in good health. The CDR3 runs from the conserved cysteine through the conserved F or W. Each record gives: V gene, J gene, D gene, clone size, CDR3 length, CDR3 DNA, CDR3 protein. D genes are given only for firm matches. The size of a clone is reported for some rows only, either as once, few or many, or as a class for expanded clones.

V gene: TRBV30; J gene: TRBJ2-2; D gene: NA; clone size: NA; CDR3 length: 16; CDR3 DNA: TGTGCCTGGACCAACCCACAGCGGATGAACACCGGGGAGCTGTTTTTT; CDR3 protein: CAWTNPQRMNTGELFF
V gene: TRBV2; J gene: TRBJ1-3; D gene: NA; clone size: NA; CDR3 length: 13; CDR3 DNA: TGTGCCAGCAGTGCGGGGATCGGAAACACCATATATTTT; CDR3 protein: CASSAGIGNTIYF
V gene: TRBV27; J gene: TRBJ1-6; D gene: NA; clone size: NA; CDR3 length: 15; CDR3 DNA: TGTGCCAGCAGTTTCCTGGGGTTTGGCAATTCACCCCTCCACTTT; CDR3 protein: CASSFLGFGNSPLHF
V gene: TRBV30; J gene: TRBJ1-5; D gene: NA; clone size: once; CDR3 length: 13; CDR3 DNA: TGTGCCTGGAGTGAAAATGGGAGGCAGCCCCAGCATTTT; CDR3 protein: CAWSENGRQPQHF
V gene: TRBV19; J gene: TRBJ2-2; D gene: NA; clone size: NA; CDR3 length: 14; CDR3 DNA: TGTGCCAGTAGTATCGGAGGCCACCGCGGGGAGCTGTTTTTT; CDR3 protein: CASSIGGHRGELFF
V gene: TRBV6-5; J gene: TRBJ1-4; D gene: NA; clone size: NA; CDR3 length: 11; CDR3 DNA: TGTGCCAGCAGTTTGGGAGAAAAACTGTTTTTT; CDR3 protein: CASSLGEKLFF
V gene: TRBV5-4; J gene: TRBJ1-1; D gene: NA; clone size: NA; CDR3 length: 16; CDR3 DNA: TGTGCCAGCAGCTTGGCGGGACCTAAAATGAACACTGAAGCTTTCTTT; CDR3 protein: CASSLAGPKMNTEAFF
V gene: TRBV19; J gene: TRBJ2-7; D gene: TRBD2; clone size: NA; CDR3 length: 16; CDR3 DNA: TGTGCCAGTAGTGGTCCTGGGGGGGAGGCGTATCGCGAGCAGTACTTC; CDR3 protein: CASSGPGGEAYREQYF
V gene: TRBV6-5; J gene: TRBJ1-1; D gene: TRBD1; clone size: NA; CDR3 length: 14; CDR3 DNA: TGTGCCAGCAGGGGGACAGGGTGGGGCACTGAAGCTTTCTTT; CDR3 protein: CASRGTGWGTEAFF
V gene: TRBV5-1; J gene: TRBJ1-3; D gene: NA; clone size: NA; CDR3 length: 12; CDR3 DNA: TGCGCCAGCAGCTTGGAGGGAAACACCATATATTTT; CDR3 protein: CASSLEGNTIYF
V gene: TRBV20-1; J gene: TRBJ2-7; D gene: TRBD2; clone size: NA; CDR3 length: 13; CDR3 DNA: TGCAGTGCTAGTCTAGCGGGAGACTACGAGCAGTACTTC; CDR3 protein: CSASLAGDYEQYF
V gene: TRBV5-8; J gene: TRBJ1-2; D gene: NA; clone size: NA; CDR3 length: 13; CDR3 DNA: TGTGCCAGCAGCCCTGAAGGGGGGTATGGCTACACCTTC; CDR3 protein: CASSPEGGYGYTF
V gene: TRBV28; J gene: TRBJ1-6; D gene: TRBD1; clone size: once; CDR3 length: 15; CDR3 DNA: TGTGCCAGCACGCACCAGGGGGTTAATAATTCACCCCTCCACTTT; CDR3 protein: CASTHQGVNNSPLHF
V gene: TRBV9; J gene: TRBJ2-2; D gene: TRBD2; clone size: NA; CDR3 length: 15; CDR3 DNA: TGTGCCAGCAGCGTAACTAGCGGGAGTGCCGGGGAGCTGTTTTTT; CDR3 protein: CASSVTSGSAGELFF
V gene: TRBV18; J gene: TRBJ1-5; D gene: NA; clone size: NA; CDR3 length: 13; CDR3 DNA: TGTGCCAGCCAACAGGGCCGCAATCAGCCCCAGCATTTT; CDR3 protein: CASQQGRNQPQHF
V gene: TRBV6-8; J gene: TRBJ1-2; D gene: NA; clone size: few; CDR3 length: 15; CDR3 DNA: TGTGCCAGCAGCTGCCCCAGGGGAAAGGGGTATGGCTACACCTTC; CDR3 protein: CASSCPRGKGYGYTF
V gene: TRBV12-5; J gene: TRBJ2-5; D gene: TRBD2; clone size: NA; CDR3 length: 14; CDR3 DNA: TGTGCTAGTGCCCTCAGACTAGCGGGAGAGACCCAGTACTTC; CDR3 protein: CASALRLAGETQYF
V gene: TRBV5-1; J gene: TRBJ2-1; D gene: NA; clone size: NA; CDR3 length: 15; CDR3 DNA: TGCGCCAGCAGCTCAGCACAGGGCGGTCTCTATGAGCAGTTCTTC; CDR3 protein: CASSSAQGGLYEQFF
V gene: TRBV24-1; J gene: TRBJ1-6; D gene: NA; clone size: NA; CDR3 length: 15; CDR3 DNA: TGTGCCACCAGTGACCCAAGGGACAAATTCTCTTCTCTCCACTTT; CDR3 protein: CATSDPRDKFSSLHF
V gene: TRBV14; J gene: TRBJ1-1; D gene: NA; clone size: NA; CDR3 length: 15; CDR3 DNA: TGTGCCAGCAGCCCTGCAGGGAGAAGGGGCACTGAAGCTTTCTTT; CDR3 protein: CASSPAGRRGTEAFF
V gene: TRBV14; J gene: TRBJ1-5; D gene: TRBD1; clone size: few; CDR3 length: 16; CDR3 DNA: TGTGCCAGCAGCCCGGGACAGGGTGGAAACTATCAGCCCCAGCATTTT; CDR3 protein: CASSPGQGGNYQPQHF
V gene: TRBV12-3/TRBV12-4; J gene: TRBJ1-2; D gene: NA; clone size: NA; CDR3 length: 13; CDR3 DNA: TGTGCCAGCAGTCCACAGGGCGTCCGTGGCTACACCTTC; CDR3 protein: CASSPQGVRGYTF
V gene: TRBV11-2; J gene: TRBJ1-2; D gene: NA; clone size: few; CDR3 length: 13; CDR3 DNA: TGTGCCAGCAGCTTAGCCACGGACTATGGCTACACCTTC; CDR3 protein: CASSLATDYGYTF
V gene: TRBV24-1; J gene: TRBJ2-5; D gene: NA; clone size: NA; CDR3 length: 13; CDR3 DNA: TGTGCCACCACCGGGGCCGCGGGGGAGACCCAGTACTTC; CDR3 protein: CATTGAAGETQYF
V gene: TRBV5-1; J gene: TRBJ1-2; D gene: NA; clone size: NA; CDR3 length: 14; CDR3 DNA: TGCGCCAGCAGTACTACAGGGAAGGAACGTGGCTACACCTTC; CDR3 protein: CASSTTGKERGYTF
V gene: TRBV27; J gene: TRBJ1-2; D gene: TRBD1; clone size: NA; CDR3 length: 16; CDR3 DNA: TGTGCCAGCAGTCCGACGAGACAGGGGTCTAACTATGGCTACACCTTC; CDR3 protein: CASSPTRQGSNYGYTF
V gene: TRBV5-4; J gene: TRBJ1-1; D gene: NA; clone size: NA; CDR3 length: 13; CDR3 DNA: TGTGCCAGCAGGCGGTGGGGGGACACTGAAGCTTTCTTT; CDR3 protein: CASRRWGDTEAFF
V gene: TRBV19; J gene: TRBJ1-1; D gene: NA; clone size: NA; CDR3 length: 18; CDR3 DNA: TGTGCCAGTACCCCGTGGGGCCGGTCTTCGTTAGGTCGGCCTGAAGCTTTCTTT; CDR3 protein: CASTPWGRSSLGRPEAFF
V gene: TRBV12-3/TRBV12-4; J gene: TRBJ1-2; D gene: NA; clone size: once; CDR3 length: 12; CDR3 DNA: TGTGCCAGCACCAAGGGTAGCTATGGCTACACCTTC; CDR3 protein: CASTKGSYGYTF
V gene: TRBV29-1; J gene: TRBJ2-1; D gene: NA; clone size: NA; CDR3 length: 13; CDR3 DNA: TGCAGCGTTGGTAGGAGGCTTAACGATGAGCAGTTCTTC; CDR3 protein: CSVGRRLNDEQFF
V gene: TRBV6-5; J gene: TRBJ2-3; D gene: NA; clone size: NA; CDR3 length: 13; CDR3 DNA: TGTGCCAGCACCTTAAGTCGGACAGATACGCAGTATTTT; CDR3 protein: CASTLSRTDTQYF
V gene: TRBV6-5; J gene: TRBJ1-4; D gene: NA; clone size: NA; CDR3 length: 12; CDR3 DNA: TGTGCCAGCAGTTCTGGACTGGGAAAAACTGTTTTT; CDR3 protein: CASSSGLGKTVF
V gene: TRBV11-2; J gene: TRBJ2-3; D gene: TRBD1; clone size: few; CDR3 length: 15; CDR3 DNA: TGTGCCAGCAGCCCTGGGACAGACCTCACAGATACGCAGTATTTT; CDR3 protein: CASSPGTDLTDTQYF
V gene: TRBV9; J gene: TRBJ1-4; D gene: NA; clone size: NA; CDR3 length: 14; CDR3 DNA: TGTGCCAGCAGCGTAGACGCTGAGTGGAGAAAACTGTTTTTT; CDR3 protein: CASSVDAEWRKLFF
V gene: TRBV29-1; J gene: TRBJ2-7; D gene: TRBD1; clone size: NA; CDR3 length: 12; CDR3 DNA: TGCAGCGTTGACGGACAGGGGCAAGAGCAGTACTTC; CDR3 protein: CSVDGQGQEQYF
V gene: TRBV28; J gene: TRBJ1-5; D gene: NA; clone size: NA; CDR3 length: 14; CDR3 DNA: TGTGCCAGCAGTTTTGACAGTCTCCATCAGCCCCAGCATTTT; CDR3 protein: CASSFDSLHQPQHF
V gene: TRBV9; J gene: TRBJ2-1; D gene: NA; clone size: NA; CDR3 length: 16; CDR3 DNA: TGTGCCAGCAGCGTATCGGGTCGGGGTGGTTTTTTTGAGCAGTTCTTC; CDR3 protein: CASSVSGRGGFFEQFF
V gene: TRBV7-6; J gene: TRBJ1-5; D gene: NA; clone size: NA; CDR3 length: 18; CDR3 DNA: TGTGCCAGCAGCTTACCAGGACAGCTTTATTATAGCAATCAGCCCCAGCATTTT; CDR3 protein: CASSLPGQLYYSNQPQHF
V gene: TRBV11-3; J gene: TRBJ2-3; D gene: TRBD2; clone size: once; CDR3 length: 16; CDR3 DNA: TGTGCCAGCAGCCACCCAGCGGGAGAGTGGTCGGATACGCAGTATTTT; CDR3 protein: CASSHPAGEWSDTQYF
V gene: TRBV30; J gene: TRBJ1-2; D gene: NA; clone size: NA; CDR3 length: 12; CDR3 DNA: TGTGCCTGGCGGGGGAATGGCTATGGCTACACCTTC; CDR3 protein: CAWRGNGYGYTF
V gene: TRBV1; J gene: TRBJ1-5; D gene: NA; clone size: once; CDR3 length: 17; CDR3 DNA: TGCACCAGCAGCCAAGGGGATAGGGATCCTATGGAGCAGCCCCAGCATTTT; CDR3 protein: CTSSQGDRDPMEQPQHF
V gene: TRBV9; J gene: TRBJ2-3; D gene: TRBD2; clone size: NA; CDR3 length: 17; CDR3 DNA: TGTGCCAGCAGCCCCCGACTAGCGGGGGCTCAGGGAGATACGCAGTATTTT; CDR3 protein: CASSPRLAGAQGDTQYF
V gene: TRBV7-9; J gene: TRBJ2-1; D gene: NA; clone size: NA; CDR3 length: 14; CDR3 DNA: TGTGCCAGCAGTCCTGAAGGACAGTTTAATGAGCAGTTCTTC; CDR3 protein: CASSPEGQFNEQFF
V gene: TRBV29-1; J gene: TRBJ2-1; D gene: NA; clone size: once; CDR3 length: 16; CDR3 DNA: TGCAGCGTTGAAGATCATGGCAGGGAGGAATACAATGAGCAGTTCTTC; CDR3 protein: CSVEDHGREEYNEQFF
V gene: TRBV5-1; J gene: TRBJ1-1; D gene: NA; clone size: NA; CDR3 length: 15; CDR3 DNA: TGCGCCAGCAGCGCCCGACCGGGGGAGAACACTGAAGCTTTCTTT; CDR3 protein: CASSARPGENTEAFF
V gene: TRBV3-1/TRBV3-2; J gene: TRBJ2-5; D gene: NA; clone size: NA; CDR3 length: 12; CDR3 DNA: TGTGCCAGCAGCAGGGTGGAAGAGACCCAGTACTTC; CDR3 protein: CASSRVEETQYF
V gene: TRBV6-6; J gene: TRBJ1-6; D gene: TRBD1; clone size: NA; CDR3 length: 15; CDR3 DNA: TGTGCCAGCAGTTACACTGACAGGGCCCATTCACCCCTCCACTTT; CDR3 protein: CASSYTDRAHSPLHF
V gene: TRBV19; J gene: TRBJ2-7; D gene: NA; clone size: NA; CDR3 length: 15; CDR3 DNA: TGTGCCAGTAGTATGTCCACGGGAGCCACGGGTGAGCAGTACTTC; CDR3 protein: CASSMSTGATGEQYF
V gene: TRBV19; J gene: TRBJ2-3; D gene: TRBD2; clone size: NA; CDR3 length: 17; CDR3 DNA: TGTGCCACCGCTAGCGGGAGAAAGGTTGTGGGCACAGATACGCAGTATTTT; CDR3 protein: CATASGRKVVGTDTQYF
V gene: TRBV19; J gene: TRBJ1-4; D gene: NA; clone size: NA; CDR3 length: 14; CDR3 DNA: TGTGCCAGTAGTACCCGAAGGTCCGGAGAAAAACTGTTTTTT; CDR3 protein: CASSTRRSGEKLFF
V gene: TRBV7-3; J gene: TRBJ2-5; D gene: TRBD1; clone size: once; CDR3 length: 13; CDR3 DNA: TGTGCCAGCAGTCCAGGACAGGGTGGGACCCAGTACTTC; CDR3 protein: CASSPGQGGTQYF
V gene: TRBV10-3; J gene: TRBJ1-5; D gene: NA; clone size: NA; CDR3 length: 16; CDR3 DNA: TGTGCCATCAGTGAGTATGCGGGACTCAATTTTCAGCCCCAGCATTTT; CDR3 protein: CAISEYAGLNFQPQHF
V gene: TRBV9; J gene: TRBJ1-6; D gene: NA; clone size: NA; CDR3 length: 13; CDR3 DNA: TGTGCCAGCAGCCAAGCACAAAATTCACCCCTCCACTTT; CDR3 protein: CASSQAQNSPLHF